A single sample is the source of the 9 T cell receptor beta chains below, sequenced in a study of T cell responses to AZD1222 COVID-19 vaccine. Profiled with immunoSEQ multiplex PCR; TCRdb holds only in-frame clones, not every one. This sample yields 90,000 to 120,000 clones, of which around 92% are seen a single time; 8% to 10% belongs to the top ten. The material sequenced was peripheral blood, taken 28 days after the second AZD1222 dose. These receptors originate from an adult who received the AZD1222 COVID-19 vaccine.

The J gene is TRBJ1-2, the V gene TRBV24-1; 9 positions agree with TRBD1. V dropped 4 bases and J dropped 7; count of bases not matched to a gene: 24. This CDR3 region has 20 residues. CDR1 and CDR2 (germline): KGHDR, SFDVKD. The CDR3 bases are TGTGCCACCAGTGAAACCCGATCCGGGACAGGGACCGCCGGCGTATCTGGCTACACCTTC. As protein: CATSETRSGTGTAGVSGYTF.

The V and J genes are TRBV2 and TRBJ1-3; D is unresolved. The CDR3 loop spans 15 amino acids. The V gene's germline CDR1 is SNHLY and CDR2 FYNNEI. Trimming took 5 bases from V and 0 from J, leaving 11 bases between them. The DNA for the CDR3 is TGTGCCAGCAGTAACGAGGGCCGCTCTGGAAACACCATATATTTT. Translating it yields CASSNEGRSGNTIYF.

This sequence joins TRBV5-1 and TRBJ2-6; D call uncertain. There are 16 residues in the CDR3. Germline V gene data show CDR1 as SGHRS and CDR2 as YFSETQ. Between the trimmed V and J ends, which lost 1 base and 1 base, there was a span of 9 bases. CDR3 residues: CASSLPDGSGANVLTF. The CDR3, as DNA: TGCGCCAGCAGCTTGCCGGACGGATCTGGGGCCAACGTCCTGACTTTC.

CDR3 coding DNA: TGCGCCAGCAGCCAAGAGCTCAACAGGGGGGTCAACTACGAGCAGTACTTC. Protein sequence: CASSQELNRGVNYEQYF. The chain has TRBV4-1 and TRBJ2-7; 8 nucleotides align to TRBD1. V was pared by 0 bases and J by 3 bases, with 10 bases of the junction left unmatched. The CDR3 extends over 17 amino acids. Germline assignment: CDR1 MGHRA and CDR2 YSYEKL.

The sample holds one count of this clone. The rearrangement links TRBV4-3 to TRBJ2-2, with D maybe TRBD1 (7 bases). The CDR3 has 17 residues. Germline V gene lookup returns CDR1 LGHNA and CDR2 YSLEER. V was shortened by 1 base and J by 7 bases, with 19 bases between the two germline ends. CDR3 residues: CASSQGRGRTVLGELFF. DNA of the CDR3: TGCGCCAGCAGCCAAGGGAGGGGGCGGACGGTCCTCGGGGAGCTGTTTTTT.

The rearrangement uses TRBV11-1 and TRBJ2-1; the D gene is possibly TRBD2 (6 bases). This CDR3 is 16 amino acids long. Germline V CDR1 and CDR2: SGHAT, FQDESV (reference sequence). V gave up 2 bases and J gave up 0 bases, with 11 bases separating them. CDR3 sequence (DNA): TGTGCCAGCAGCTTATTTCACGGGAGCTCCTACAATGAGCAGTTCTTC. It is translated as CASSLFHGSSYNEQFF.

This clone occurred a few times. The chain uses TRBV29-1 and TRBJ1-1, with 9 nucleotides matching TRBD1. Looked up from germline, CDR1 is SQVTM and CDR2 is ANQGSEA. The CDR3 covers 13 residues. This CDR3 reads CSYQGQGNTEAFF. CDR3 nucleotide sequence: TGCAGTTACCAGGGACAGGGTAACACTGAAGCTTTCTTT.

This clone showed up just once. CDR3 sequence: CASSLGLGQINEKLFF. The CDR3 DNA follows: TGTGCCAGCAGCTTAGGTCTGGGACAGATTAATGAAAAACTGTTTTTT. The chain has TRBV7-2 and TRBJ1-4; 7 bases align to TRBD1. Looked up from germline, CDR1 is SGHTA and CDR2 is FQGNSA. Trimming at V came to 1 base and at J to 4 bases, leaving 6 bases not matched to a gene. The CDR3 is 16 residues long.

The CDR3 spells CASSPSGGSTEAFF. For the CDR3, the DNA is TGTGCCAGCAGCCCATCCGGGGGAAGCACTGAAGCTTTCTTT. The J gene is TRBJ1-1, the V gene TRBV6-5; tentative D call: TRBD1 (5 bases). The germline gives CDR1 MNHEY, CDR2 SVGAGI. CDR3 length: 14 amino acids. Trimming left V 6 bases short and J 4 bases short, with 15 bases between.